The source of this T cell receptor beta chain is a study of blood T cell repertoires in COVID-19 (dated by TCRdb to 2018 to 2020). Regarding the complete study: Collaborator samples came from the United States, Italy and Spain and covered acute and convalescent phases of COVID-19. The prospective study material was composed of cDNA or gDNA derived from T cells, B-cell-depleted T cells, or PBMCs. Subjects who had been exposed to COVID-19, were actively infected with it, or had recovered from it provided the deeply sampled blood TCRbeta repertoires that made up the dataset. The repertoires were released in a freely available public database intended as a resource for research on the immune response to SARS-CoV-2. Samples came from the ongoing ImmuneRACE study (first 160 participants) plus 1,254 subjects from 6 global collaborators. Nearly every sample came with metadata listing a de-identified subject ID, COVID-19 status, age in years and sex. Where available, HLA class I and class II types were obtained from metadata supplied by the sample provider rather than from assay-based typing. The paper's findings and limits, for the study overall: Clinical and demographic metadata were provided uncurated, with the amount varying by source and participant.

The germline V gene specifies SGDLS as CDR1 and YYNGEE as CDR2. V loses 0 bases at its end and J loses 2 bases; junction bases beyond the gene matches: 6. CDR3 length: 16 amino acids, cysteine to phenylalanine. The entry retains the CDR3 DNA only, 48 bases that are in frame from base 1. Collaborating institutions collected whole blood in K2EDTA tubes following their own protocols. Collaborator samples were shipped for TCRbeta analysis as frozen whole blood, isolated PBMCs, or DNA extracted from either sample type. The immunoSEQ Assay, a bias-controlled multiplex PCR, was used to amplify TCRbeta CDR3 regions from genomic DNA. The paper's processing steps were these. The number of nucleated cells in each sample was estimated from the amplification of reference gene primers within the assay. To quantify the absolute abundance of each unique TCRbeta CDR3 rearrangement, sequence reads were collapsed and filtered. For each sample, productive Simpson clonality was calculated by taking the square root of Simpson's diversity index across productive rearrangements. As stored in TCRdb, this immuneACCESS dataset retains in-frame rearrangements with V and J assigned. A fraction of the clones does not appear; measured against another copy, unresolved V genes explain less than half of the discrepancy, and the remainder lacks a known reason. The D gene and trimming were derived from the DNA, and the V and J assignments and clone size from that table. The sample table shows over 85,000 clones, and approximately 80% are seen once. The ten largest account for roughly 4% of the sample.

On this clone itself: Which antigen it targets is not known. No base quality values were provided; no much bigger clone lies one nucleotide off.

The TCR was taken from a human donor in a cohort sampled during active COVID-19. This chain joins TRBV9 to TRBJ2-5; 8 junctional bases match TRBD2. Specimen: peripheral blood. The sequence in DNA is TGTGCCAGCAGCGTAGACCCGGGAGGGGTTCAAGAGACCCAGTACTTC. Its amino acids are CASSVDPGGVQETQYF.